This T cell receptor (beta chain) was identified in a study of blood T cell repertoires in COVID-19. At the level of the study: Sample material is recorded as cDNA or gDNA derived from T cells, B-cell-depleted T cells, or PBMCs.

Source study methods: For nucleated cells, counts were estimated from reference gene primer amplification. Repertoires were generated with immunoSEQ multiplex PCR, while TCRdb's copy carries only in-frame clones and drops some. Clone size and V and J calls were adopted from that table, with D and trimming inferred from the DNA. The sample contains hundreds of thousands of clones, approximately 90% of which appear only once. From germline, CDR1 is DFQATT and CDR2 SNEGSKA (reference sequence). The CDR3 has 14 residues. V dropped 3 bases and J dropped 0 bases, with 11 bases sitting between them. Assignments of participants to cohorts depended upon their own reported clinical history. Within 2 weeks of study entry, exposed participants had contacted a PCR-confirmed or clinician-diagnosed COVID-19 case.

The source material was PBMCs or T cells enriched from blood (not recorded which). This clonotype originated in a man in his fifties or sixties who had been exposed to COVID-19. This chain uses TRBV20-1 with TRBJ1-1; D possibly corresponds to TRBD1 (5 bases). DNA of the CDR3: TGCAGTGCTAGTCGGGGGACGTTGAACACTGAAGCTTTCTTT. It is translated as CSASRGTLNTEAFF.